One and the same sample provided the 29 T cell receptor beta chains below, sequenced in a study of control samples from healthy donors and cancer patients. Generated by immunoSEQ multiplex PCR, the TCRdb table keeps only in-frame clones and is missing some. Among about 160,000 clones, approximately 94% were seen once, and the ten largest hold about 14%. Sequenced sample: PBMCs. These receptor sequences come from a man aged 55 to 70 with colorectal cancer.

The DNA of the CDR3 is TGTGCCAGCAGTTACAATGCAGGGTCCACCGGGGAGCTGTTTTTT. Translated, it gives CASSYNAGSTGELFF. The V call is TRBV6-6, the J call TRBJ2-2, with D tentatively TRBD1 (5 bases). The V gene's germline CDR1 is MNHNY and CDR2 SVGAGI (reference sequence). This CDR3 is 15 amino acids long. Deletions cut 2 bases from V and 4 bases from J, with 11 bases between.

V and J are TRBV6-1 and TRBJ2-1; D unresolved. The V end was cut by 1 base, the J end by 2 bases, with 9 bases between. CDR1 is MNHNS, CDR2 SASEGT, per germline. The CDR3 totals 15 residues. Here the CDR3 DNA reads TGTGCCAGCAGTGAAGGTTTGTTCACCTACAATGAGCAGTTCTTC. Translation gives CASSEGLFTYNEQFF.

V and J are TRBV7-9 and TRBJ1-2; 9 nucleotides agree with TRBD1. The CDR3 is 15 residues long. Losses at the gene ends were 4 bases for V and 4 bases for J; bases not matched to a gene: 7. CDR1 and CDR2 (germline): SEHNR, FQNEAQ (reference sequence). This CDR3 reads CASSSYPGQGYGYTF. The CDR3 DNA reads as TGTGCCAGCAGCTCCTACCCGGGACAGGGCTATGGCTACACCTTC.

The chain joins TRBV12-3 or TRBV12-4 to TRBJ1-1; the D is unclear. V dropped 4 bases and J dropped 11 bases, with 14 bases sitting between them. The CDR3 extends over 12 amino acids. This CDR3 is CASSSGLLWAFF. The CDR3 nucleotides read TGTGCCAGCAGTTCAGGACTCCTCTGGGCTTTCTTT.

V gene TRBV7-2 combines with J gene TRBJ1-1; the D gene is possibly TRBD1 (5 bases). This CDR3 region has 16 residues. V lost 1 base and J 1 base, leaving 13 bases between the germline ends. From germline, CDR1 is SGHTA and CDR2 FQGNSA. The CDR3 bases are TGTGCCAGCAGCTTAGTCGAAGGAGGGGAGAACACTGAAGCTTTCTTT. The encoded protein is CASSLVEGGENTEAFF.

This clone was counted once. This rearrangement joins TRBV25-1 to TRBJ2-5; 8 bases align to TRBD1. The CDR3 spans 16 residues. Trimming at V came to 3 bases and at J to 3 bases, leaving 9 bases not matched to a gene. Germline values: CDR1 MGHDK, CDR2 SYGVNS. The CDR3 here is CASSETRTGSEETQYF. The CDR3 nucleotides are TGTGCCAGCAGTGAGACAAGGACAGGGTCGGAAGAGACCCAGTACTTC.

This sequence joins TRBV23-1 and TRBJ2-7; 12 positions match TRBD2. TRBV23-1 is an open reading frame whose function is uncertain. The CDR3 runs to 19 residues. The ends lost 2 bases at V and 1 base at J; junction bases unmatched: 12. The CDR3 DNA is TGCGCCAGCAGTCAACCGGGAACCACTAGCGGGGGGAGGTCCTACGAGCAGTACTTC. This encodes CASSQPGTTSGGRSYEQYF.

The chain combines TRBV9 with TRBJ2-5; D is perhaps TRBD1 or TRBD2 (7 bases each). The CDR3 has 16 amino acids. V gave up 4 bases and J gave up 4 bases, with 20 bases separating them. Germline CDR1 is SGDLS and CDR2 is YYNGEE. The CDR3 DNA follows: TGTGCCAGCAGCCCTTCGGAACAGGGGAGGGGAGAGACCCAGTACTTC. Its translation is CASSPSEQGRGETQYF. Combining the CDR3 with reference TRBV9 and TRBJ2-5 gives the whole variable domain DSGVTQTPKHLITATGQRVTLRCSPRSGDLSVYWYQQSLDQGLQFLIQYYNGEERAKGNILERFSAQQFPDLHSELNLSSLELGDSALYFCASSPSEQGRGETQYFGPGTRLLVL.

The chain recombines TRBV19 with TRBJ2-7, with D perhaps TRBD1 or TRBD2 (5 bases each). The CDR3 consists of 16 residues. Between the trimmed V and J ends, which lost 1 base and 2 bases, there was a span of 15 bases. CDR1 is LNHDA and CDR2 is SQIVND in the germline V gene (reference sequence). CDR3 nucleotides: TGTGCCAGTAGTATAGGTGGGGGTCCACAACCCTACGAGCAGTACTTC. Protein: CASSIGGGPQPYEQYF. The full variable domain, completed using reference TRBV19 and TRBJ2-7, is DGGITQSPKYLFRKEGQNVTLSCEQNLNHDAMYWYRQDPGQGLRLIYYSQIVNDFQKGDIAEGYSVSREKKESFPLTVTSAQKNPTAFYLCASSIGGGPQPYEQYFGPGTRLTVT.

This CDR3 is CASSPLLNPSSTDTQYF. The CDR3 nucleotides read TGTGCCAGCAGCCCCTTACTTAATCCCAGCAGCACAGATACGCAGTATTTT. The chain has TRBV6-2 or TRBV6-3 and TRBJ2-3; no clear D. The CDR3 contains 17 residues. V was clipped by 6 bases and J by 0 bases, with 19 bases between them. Germline lookup yields CDR1 MNHEY and CDR2 SVGEGT.

This clone has just one count. CDR3 amino acids: CASSYSYWDGYTF. The CDR3 nucleotides are TGTGCCAGCAGTTACTCCTACTGGGACGGCTACACCTTC. The chain uses TRBV6-6 and TRBJ1-2; a weak D match, TRBD1 (5 bases). In germline, CDR1 is MNHNY, CDR2 SVGAGI (reference sequence). This CDR3 comprises 13 residues. V gave up 0 bases and J gave up 8 bases, with 10 bases separating them.

This chain links TRBV21-1 with TRBJ1-3. TRBV21-1 is a known pseudogene. This CDR3 is 15 amino acids long. In nucleotides, the CDR3 is TGTGCCAGCAGCAAAGGTCGGTACTCTGGAAACACCATATATTTT. It is translated as CASSKGRYSGNTIYF.

This clone was recorded only once. This sequence joins TRBV5-6 and TRBJ2-2; maybe TRBD2 (7 bases). The ends were cut back, 2 bases at V and 6 bases at J, with 14 bases in the middle. There are 15 residues in the CDR3. Germline V CDR1 and CDR2: SGHDT, YYEEEE. The CDR3 loop reads CASSLSTGGSGELFF. Written as DNA, the CDR3 is TGTGCCAGCAGCTTATCGACGGGGGGCTCCGGGGAGCTGTTTTTT.

Of note for this clone: This sample includes further DNA sequences coding for the same CDR3. This chain connects TRBV9 to TRBJ2-5; D not resolved. Trimming took 2 bases from V and 2 from J, leaving 7 bases between them. Germline V lookup: CDR1 SGDLS, CDR2 YYNGEE. The CDR3 covers 13 residues. CDR3 DNA sequence: TGTGCCAGCAGCGTTGCTGGGCAAGAGACCCAGTACTTC. Amino acids: CASSVAGQETQYF.

The chain recombines TRBV27 with TRBJ1-2, with D possibly being TRBD1 (5 bases). Trimming cost V 5 bases and J 6 bases, with 25 bases left between them. The CDR3 length is 17 residues. Germline loops: CDR1 MNHEY, CDR2 SMNVEV (reference sequence). The DNA of the CDR3 is TGTGCCAGCAGTCTACTAAAAAGTGACAGTGCTTACGATGGCTACACCTTC. Translated: CASSLLKSDSAYDGYTF.

The genes are TRBV5-1 and TRBJ2-3; weak D call: TRBD1 (5 bases). Per germline, CDR1 SGHRS and CDR2 YFSETQ. The CDR3 runs 14 residues. Trimming removed 1 base from V and 3 bases from J, with 9 bases in between. Here the CDR3 DNA reads TGCGCCAGCAGCTTGTATCCAGGGACAGATACGCAGTATTTT. Amino acid sequence: CASSLYPGTDTQYF.

The chain recombines TRBV11-2 with TRBJ2-1, with TRBD2 matching over 7 bases. V was pared by 6 bases and J by 6 bases, with 11 bases of the junction left unmatched. The germline CDR1 and CDR2 sequences are SGHAT and FQNNGV. This CDR3 is 15 amino acids long. In DNA, the CDR3 is TGTGCCAGCAGTCGGGGGGATCTTCAAGCCAATGAGCAGTTCTTC. It is translated as CASSRGDLQANEQFF.

The V and J genes are TRBV16 and TRBJ2-1, with D possibly matching TRBD2 (6 bases). The V gene lost 2 bases and the J gene lost 7 bases, with 15 bases spanning the gap. The CDR3 runs 15 residues. The germline CDR1 and CDR2 sequences are KGHSY and FQNENV. The CDR3 sequence is CASSQGGTIRNEQFF. The DNA for the CDR3 is TGTGCCAGCAGCCAAGGGGGGACGATTAGAAATGAGCAGTTCTTC.

The CDR3 reads CSAYDRNEQFF. The CDR3 nucleotides read TGCAGTGCTTACGACAGGAATGAGCAGTTCTTC. This sequence joins TRBV20-1 and TRBJ2-1, with a tentative D call TRBD1 (6 bases). The CDR3 runs 11 residues. Germline V gives CDR1 DFQATT, CDR2 SNEGSKA (reference sequence). V was shortened by 5 bases and J by 7 bases, with 9 bases between the two germline ends.

J is TRBJ1-6 and V is TRBV6-5; maybe TRBD1 (6 bases). Germline CDR1 and CDR2: MNHEY and SVGAGI. This CDR3 is built from 13 residues. V lost 6 bases and J 8 bases, leaving 11 bases between the germline ends. The CDR3 coding sequence is TGTGCCAGCAGGGGGGCGCGTGATTCACCCCTCCACTTT. This codes for CASRGARDSPLHF.

The chain couples TRBV7-9 to TRBJ2-1, with D maybe TRBD2 (7 bases). With 1 base removed from V and 8 bases from J, the gap between germline ends came to 18 bases. The CDR3 loop spans 16 amino acids. CDR1 is SEHNR, CDR2 FQNEAQ, per germline (reference sequence). The CDR3 spells CASSLVGGGQVDEQFF. For the CDR3, the DNA is TGTGCCAGCAGCTTAGTGGGCGGGGGCCAGGTCGATGAGCAGTTCTTC.

The chain couples TRBV2 to TRBJ2-7; D unclear. This CDR3 spans 12 amino acids. The germline V gene has CDR1 SNHLY and CDR2 FYNNEI. The V and J ends lost 4 bases and 3 bases respectively, with 7 bases between them. The CDR3, as DNA: TGTGCCAGCAGTGGACCCCGCTACGAGCAGTACTTC. It yields the protein CASSGPRYEQYF. Filled out from reference TRBV2 and TRBJ2-7, the complete variable domain reads EPEVTQTPSHQVTQMGQEVILRCVPISNHLYFYWYRQILGQKVEFLVSFYNNEISEKSEIFDDQFSVERPDGSNFTLKIRSTKLEDSAMYFCASSGPRYEQYFGPGTRLTVT.

This clone was seen a single time. This chain links TRBV9 with TRBJ1-4, with a tentative D call TRBD1 (6 bases). CDR3 size: 16 residues. The V gene's germline CDR1 is SGDLS and CDR2 YYNGEE. Between the trimmed V and J ends, which lost 3 bases and 5 bases, there was a span of 17 bases. This chain's CDR3 is CASSATSKGENEKLFF. CDR3 in DNA: TGTGCCAGCAGCGCAACGAGTAAGGGGGAGAATGAAAAACTGTTTTTT.

The V call is TRBV5-1, the J call TRBJ2-1, with 9 bases lining up with TRBD1. CDR3 length: 16 amino acids. The V gene's germline CDR1 is SGHRS and CDR2 YFSETQ. V shed 6 bases and J 5 bases; nucleotides not matched to a gene: 12. The CDR3 DNA sequence: TGCGCCAGCAAACTATATTACAGGGGGCTTGACAATGAGCAGTTCTTC. It translates to CASKLYYRGLDNEQFF.

The chain is built from TRBV10-3 and TRBJ2-1; D unresolved. V lost 6 bases to trimming and J lost 0 bases, with 15 bases between them. Germline V gives CDR1 ENHRY, CDR2 SYGVKD. CDR3 length: 16 residues. CDR3 in DNA: TGTGCCATCAGCGGACCCAGCGTAATCTCCTACAATGAGCAGTTCTTC. The encoded protein is CAISGPSVISYNEQFF.

V gene TRBV18 combines with J gene TRBJ2-7; TRBD1 might be the D (6 bases). The germline CDR1 and CDR2 sequences are KGHSH and LQKENI. V was cut by 3 bases and J by 4 bases, with 16 bases left in between. This CDR3 has 15 amino acids. CDR3 amino acids: CASSPITGFGYEQYF. The CDR3 coding sequence is TGTGCCAGCTCACCGATTACAGGGTTCGGGTACGAGCAGTACTTC.

V is TRBV7-9 and J is TRBJ2-5; 10 bases are a match to TRBD1. The CDR3 is 18 residues long. Germline V lookup: CDR1 SEHNR, CDR2 FQNEAQ (reference sequence). Unmatched junction bases numbered 15, after V lost 4 bases and J lost 4 bases. The CDR3 spells CASSSSREGQGFGETQYF. For the CDR3, the DNA is TGTGCCAGCAGCTCCTCTCGGGAGGGACAGGGGTTCGGAGAGACCCAGTACTTC.

The chain couples TRBV11-2 to TRBJ1-1; D is perhaps TRBD1 (6 bases). V lost 2 bases and J 2 bases, leaving 9 bases between the germline ends. Germline values: CDR1 SGHAT, CDR2 FQNNGV. The CDR3 runs 14 residues. The CDR3 nucleotides are TGTGCCAGCAGCTTACAAGGGGGTAACACTGAAGCTTTCTTT. This codes for CASSLQGGNTEAFF. Using reference TRBV11-2 and TRBJ1-1 for the parts outside the CDR3, the full variable domain is EAGVAQSPRYKIIEKRQSVAFWCNPISGHATLYWYQQILGQGPKLLIQFQNNGVVDDSQLPKDRFSAERLKGVDSTLKIQPAKLEDSAVYLCASSLQGGNTEAFFGQGTRLTVV.

The chain employs TRBV6-1 and TRBJ2-3; TRBD2 matches at 14 bases. The length of the CDR3 is 17 residues. Germline CDR1 and CDR2: MNHNS and SASEGT. Germline trimming cut 3 bases from V and 3 bases from J; bases unmatched to any gene: 5. The CDR3 is CASSEGTSGGRTDTQYF. CDR3 coding DNA: TGTGCCAGCAGTGAGGGGACTAGCGGGGGAAGGACAGATACGCAGTATTTT.